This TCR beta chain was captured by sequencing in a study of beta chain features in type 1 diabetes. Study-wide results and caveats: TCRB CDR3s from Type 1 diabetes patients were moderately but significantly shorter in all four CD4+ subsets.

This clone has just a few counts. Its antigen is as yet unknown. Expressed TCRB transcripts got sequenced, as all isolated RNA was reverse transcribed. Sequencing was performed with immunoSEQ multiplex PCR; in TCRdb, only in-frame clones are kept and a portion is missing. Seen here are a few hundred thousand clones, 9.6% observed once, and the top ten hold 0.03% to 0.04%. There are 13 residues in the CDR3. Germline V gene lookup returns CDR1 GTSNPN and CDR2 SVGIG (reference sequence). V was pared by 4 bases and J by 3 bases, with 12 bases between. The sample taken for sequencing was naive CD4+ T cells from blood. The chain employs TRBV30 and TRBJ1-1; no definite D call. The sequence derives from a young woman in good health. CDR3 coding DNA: TGTGCCTGGACGCCCCGTTCGGACACTGAAGCTTTCTTT. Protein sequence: CAWTPRSDTEAFF. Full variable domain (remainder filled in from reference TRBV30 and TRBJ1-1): SQTIHQWPATLVQPVGSPLSLECTVEGTSNPNLYWYRQAAGRGLQLLFYSVGIGQISSEVPQNLSASRPQDRQFILSSKKLLLSDSGFYLCAWTPRSDTEAFFGQGTRLTVV.